This T cell receptor beta chain derives from a study of immune heterogeneity within non-small cell lung tumors (dated by TCRdb to between 2018 and 2020). Background on the whole study: By histology, the tumors were several squamous cell carcinomas, nine to eleven non-squamous carcinomas and 1 tumor not otherwise specified. Whole-exome sequencing, RNA-seq and TCR beta repertoire sequencing were combined for multiple spatially distinct regions from each NSCLC tumor so that intratumoral immune heterogeneity could be examined. TCR repertoires were analyzed from approximately 58 tumor loci of about 15 patients, while transcriptome data covered only roughly 43 loci from approximately 11 patients. Binding of neoantigens to the HLA alleles of each patient was predicted with netMHCpan-3.0 for mutant peptides of 8 to 11 amino acids.

There are 13 amino acids in the CDR3, from cysteine to phenylalanine inclusive. CDR3 DNA only is kept here, 39 bases in frame from base 1. From the germline V gene, CDR1 is KGHSH and CDR2 is LQKENI. V gives up 0 bases and J gives up 13 bases, and the segment between their germline ends measures 16 bases. Regarding this clonotype: Its antigen is currently not known. There are no base qualities to consult, and no much larger clone falls within one base.

Genomic DNA was extracted from bulk tumor tissue and used as the TCR template, and around 600 ng gDNA was amplified per sample. During surgery, several biopsies were collected from each primary tumor and placed as far from one another as possible within the tumor mass. The study cohort was described as untreated, and the patients were newly diagnosed NSCLC cases having curative surgery. The donors were approximately 15 patients with newly diagnosed non-small cell lung cancer who were having surgery with curative intent. The resected tumor masses were reviewed by two independent pathologists. Only DNA and RNA samples of high quality went on to sequencing. Overall study outcomes, separate from this receptor: For the most part, high-frequency TCR beta clonotypes differed from one individual patient to another. A statistically significant but moderate positive correlation (R roughly 0.31) was observed between local T-cell repertoire clonality and local tumor mutational burden. Within a patient, identical dominant CDR3B clonotypes were found to recur across loci, yet unique high-frequency clones were also harbored in different tumor locations.

The TCR beta CDR3 region was amplified with a multiplex PCR system whose first round of roughly 11 cycles used 32 V-gene forward primers and 13 J-gene reverse primers. First-round PCR used a QIAGEN Multiplex PCR Kit, and primer sequences were filed in Chinese patent CN105087789A. A second PCR round added Illumina universal primers using the Phusion High-Fidelity PCR Kit. Paired-end sequencing of TCR libraries was carried out on the Illumina HiSeq X Ten platform at a read length of 151 bp. As for how the authors treated the data: Reads lacking multiplex PCR primers were removed with Cutadapt, read pairs were merged with PEAR, and CDR3 regions were called with MiXCR default settings. Repertoire diversity was assessed by Shannon entropy, and clonality was calculated as one minus the Shannon entropy divided by the ln of the count of productive unique sequences. Clonotypes at a frequency of at least 0.5% were defined as dominant or high-frequency T-cell clones. The raw public data were reprocessed by TCRdb itself: fastp quality trimming at Q25, MiXCR clonotype calling, in-frame beta chains only. Merged by CDR3 protein, the rows form single entries marked with the most common genes and DNA. The V and J calls shown here were made by TCRdb, not taken from the authors' results. This sample lists fewer than 12,000 distinct CDR3 sequences; 25% to 30% were detected once. In total, the top ten clones hold 13% of the sample.

Recombination connected TRBV18 to TRBJ2-7, and the D gene may be TRBD2, 6 bases matching. Material for sequencing was lung tumor tissue. The receptor comes from a man aged 50-59 years with non-small cell lung cancer. Read as DNA, the sequence is TGTGCCAGCTCACCACCGGGACTCCCGAGGGTTTACTTC. This is translated as CASSPPGLPRVYF.